These 3 T cell receptor beta chains originate from one sample sequenced in a study of CD8 T cells in ankylosing spondylitis. Notes on the study in general: Characteristic of ankylosing spondylitis blood, it appeared, was a TCR beta motif comprising about eight highly homologous variants.

One entry per CDR3 protein results from TCRdb running MiXCR on the 5' RACE reads. The table includes under 550,000 distinct CDR3 sequences, more than 25% detected once. No antigens are known for them. Sequenced material: blood, either unsorted or a sorted T cell fraction (not recorded which). These receptors were obtained from a male donor with ankylosing spondylitis.

There are a few counts of this clonotype. The chain recombines TRBV3-1 with TRBJ2-3; TRBD2 aligns across 7 bases. Unmatched junction bases numbered 4, after V lost 5 bases and J lost 2 bases. The CDR3 contains 14 residues. In germline, CDR1 is LGHDT, CDR2 YNNKEL (reference sequence). The DNA of the CDR3 is TGTGCCAGCAGCTGGGACTATCACACAGATACGCAGTATTTT. Translation: CASSWDYHTDTQYF.

The gene calls are TRBV20-1 and TRBJ1-4, with unresolved D. From germline, CDR1 is DFQATT and CDR2 SNEGSKA (reference sequence). The CDR3 totals 12 residues. V was trimmed by 7 bases and J by 8 bases, leaving 14 bases between them. Here the CDR3 DNA reads TGCAGTGGGTCGTCGGGATACGAAAAACTGTTTTTT. Its translation: CSGSSGYEKLFF.

The chain recombines TRBV7-9 with TRBJ1-1, with D uncertain. The CDR3 runs to 13 residues. Trimming cost V 5 bases and J 0 bases, with 7 bases left between them. The germline gives CDR1 SEHNR, CDR2 FQNEAQ (reference sequence). The chain's CDR3 is CASSQSVNTEAFF. The CDR3 nucleotides are TGTGCCAGCAGCCAGTCGGTGAACACTGAAGCTTTCTTT.